The 21 T cell receptor beta chains given below trace back to one sample, sequenced in a study of T cell repertoires in cytomegalovirus infection (dated by TCRdb to between 2018 and 2021). The data were produced on an Illumina HiSeq 1500. TCRdb's own reprocessing of the public reads used fastp at Q25 and MiXCR and kept productive beta chains. Identical CDR3 protein sequences are pooled into one entry, listed with their most common genes and DNA. This sample gives a few hundred thousand distinct CDR3 sequences in total; about 25% of them show up just once. Together, the top ten hold approximately 13% of the sample. Sequences were obtained from PBMCs. The receptor source for this set is a human donor in good health (CMV status not recorded). Some clones in this sample may be carry-over from other donors' samples.

This clonotype was recorded at least ten times. The chain employs TRBV12-3 or TRBV12-4 and TRBJ1-3; no clear D gene. Trimming left V 5 bases short and J 4 bases short, with 3 bases between. The CDR3 runs 11 residues. The CDR3 DNA sequence: TGTGCCAGCAGTGAGGGAAACACCATATATTTT. It codes for CASSEGNTIYF.

This clonotype has just a few counts. This chain links TRBV5-1 with TRBJ1-4, with 9 bases that match TRBD1. Unmatched junction bases numbered 9, after V lost 3 bases and J lost 6 bases. Germline-derived CDR1 and CDR2 are SGHRS and YFSETQ. This CDR3 has 16 amino acids. DNA for the CDR3: TGCGCCAGCAGCTCCGGGACAGGGCTGGGGGATGAAAAACTGTTTTTT. Amino acid sequence: CASSSGTGLGDEKLFF.

Many counts were recorded for this clonotype. This chain joins TRBV28 and TRBJ2-3; D uncertain. Trimming pared 6 bases from V and 2 bases from J, leaving 9 bases between. Per the germline V gene, CDR1 is MDHEN and CDR2 is SYDVKM. CDR3 length equals 13 residues. The CDR3 spells CASSYRPTDTQYF. For the CDR3, the DNA is TGTGCCAGCAGCTACCGCCCCACAGATACGCAGTATTTT.

The chain has TRBV10-3 and TRBJ2-5; tentative D call: TRBD1 (5 bases). From germline, CDR1 is ENHRY and CDR2 SYGVKD. The CDR3 is made up of 13 amino acids. The V end was cut by 2 bases, the J end by 3 bases, with 7 bases between. In DNA, the CDR3 is TGTGCCATCAGTGAGGACAGTGAAGAGACCCAGTACTTC. Its translation is CAISEDSEETQYF.

As concerns this clonotype: A much larger clone sits a single nucleotide away, making a read error possible. The chain combines TRBV19 with TRBJ2-3; 7 bases align to TRBD2. CDR3 length: 16 residues. Losses at the gene ends were 1 base for V and 7 bases for J; bases not matched to a gene: 11. Germline V gives CDR1 LNHDA, CDR2 SQIVND (reference sequence). The CDR3 sequence: CASSIAASGLPYTQYF. CDR3 nucleotides: TGTGCCAGTAGTATAGCGGCTAGCGGACTTCCATATACGCAGTATTTT.

This clonotype showed up just a few times. V gene TRBV7-6 combines with J gene TRBJ2-3, with TRBD2 matching 7 bases. CDR1 SGHVS and CDR2 FNYEAQ come from the germline V gene. This CDR3 spans 19 amino acids. Germline trimming cut 2 bases from V and 2 bases from J; bases unmatched to any gene: 16. As DNA, the CDR3 is TGTGCCAGCAGCTTAATGCAGCGGGACTATGAGGGGCACACAGATACGCAGTATTTT. This encodes CASSLMQRDYEGHTDTQYF.

The chain recombines TRBV28 with TRBJ2-7, with a weak D call TRBD1 (6 bases). The germline V gene has CDR1 MDHEN and CDR2 SYDVKM. The V end lost 7 bases, the J end lost 5 bases, and 18 bases lay between the germline ends. CDR3 length: 14 amino acids. CDR3 nucleotide sequence: TGTGCCAGCAAGGTCGTGACAGGAATGGACGAGCAGTACTTC. Protein: CASKVVTGMDEQYF.

This clonotype was found a few times. The V gene is TRBV6-2 or TRBV6-3, the J gene TRBJ1-1; D unclear. The CDR3 runs to 12 residues. Germline-derived CDR1 and CDR2 are MNHEY and SVGEGT. V lost 0 bases to trimming and J lost 8 bases, with 7 bases between them. CDR3 residues: CASSYSRREAFF. DNA for the CDR3: TGTGCCAGCAGTTACTCCCGGAGGGAAGCTTTCTTT.

The chain uses TRBV20-1 and TRBJ2-3; TRBD2 agrees at 12 bases. V trimming: 4 bases; J trimming: 3 bases; junction bases outside the gene matches: 20. In germline, CDR1 is DFQATT, CDR2 SNEGSKA (reference sequence). The CDR3 sequence is 20 residues long. The CDR3 nucleotides are TGCAGTGCTAAACCACTTAAGGGGCTAGCGGGAGGGGGTTGGACAGATACGCAGTATTTT. Translated: CSAKPLKGLAGGGWTDTQYF.

This clonotype was detected only a few times. The CDR3 nucleotides are TGTGCCAGTAGTACCTCTCGGACAGGAAAGGCCGCCGGGGAGCTGTTTTTT. This translates into CASSTSRTGKAAGELFF. V gene TRBV19 combines with J gene TRBJ2-2, with 7 bases matching TRBD1. Trimming took 4 bases from V and 6 from J; bases not matched to a gene: 14. From germline, CDR1 is LNHDA and CDR2 SQIVND (reference sequence). The CDR3 runs 17 residues.

This clonotype has a handful of counts. V and J are TRBV7-9 and TRBJ2-7; a possible D gene is TRBD1 (5 bases). Trimming removed 4 bases at V and 2 bases at J, with 12 bases between. CDR3 size: 14 residues. The germline V gene encodes CDR1 SEHNR and CDR2 FQNEAQ (reference sequence). The CDR3 DNA is TGTGCCAGCAGCTCGCTGCAGGGTACCTACGAGCAGTACTTC. Its translation: CASSSLQGTYEQYF.

V and J are TRBV7-6 and TRBJ2-5, with D possibly being TRBD2 (6 bases). Trimming stripped 7 bases from V and 4 bases from J, with 19 bases between. This CDR3 has 15 amino acids. CDR1 and CDR2 from the germline V gene are SGHVS and FNYEAQ. The DNA of the CDR3 is TGTGCCAGCACCTTTCACTGGGGGGATCGAGAGACCCAGTACTTC. Protein product: CASTFHWGDRETQYF.

The CDR3 loop is CASGWSSGKTDEQYF. The CDR3 region has the DNA TGTGCCAGCGGATGGAGTAGCGGGAAAACGGACGAGCAGTACTTC. V is TRBV6-6 and J is TRBJ2-7; 8 bases are shared with TRBD2. The CDR3 has 15 residues. Germline lookup yields CDR1 MNHNY and CDR2 SVGAGI (reference sequence). Germline trimming cut 8 bases from V and 5 bases from J; bases unmatched to any gene: 14.

This rearrangement joins TRBV20-1 to TRBJ1-4; unclear D gene. The CDR3 extends over 16 amino acids. Germline assignment: CDR1 DFQATT and CDR2 SNEGSKA (reference sequence). The V gene lost 6 bases and the J gene lost 6 bases, with 23 bases spanning the gap. The CDR3 spells CSAKEPRTGWDEKLFF. CDR3 DNA: TGCAGTGCCAAAGAACCAAGGACGGGATGGGATGAAAAACTGTTTTTT.

V and J are TRBV20-1 and TRBJ2-3, with 10 bases fitting TRBD2. Losses at the gene ends were 3 bases for V and 4 bases for J; bases not matched to a gene: 7. Germline V gene data show CDR1 as DFQATT and CDR2 as SNEGSKA (reference sequence). The CDR3 covers 15 residues. In nucleotides, the CDR3 is TGCAGTGCTAGGGCTAGCGGGAGTGTGGCAGATACGCAGTATTTT. The encoded protein is CSARASGSVADTQYF.

This chain uses TRBV19 with TRBJ2-3; unclear D gene. CDR3 length equals 11 residues. Germline V gene lookup returns CDR1 LNHDA and CDR2 SQIVND (reference sequence). Trimming cost V 1 base and J 6 bases, with 2 bases left between them. The CDR3 loop reads CASSIVDTQYF. The CDR3 DNA reads TGTGCCAGTAGTATAGTGGATACGCAGTATTTT. Complete variable domain (other parts from reference TRBV19 and TRBJ2-3): DGGITQSPKYLFRKEGQNVTLSCEQNLNHDAMYWYRQDPGQGLRLIYYSQIVNDFQKGDIAEGYSVSREKKESFPLTVTSAQKNPTAFYLCASSIVDTQYFGPGTRLTVL.

The V gene is TRBV24-1, the J gene TRBJ1-3; D is unclear. The V and J ends lost 3 bases and 7 bases respectively, with 9 bases between them. The CDR3 runs to 13 residues. Germline CDR1 is KGHDR and CDR2 is SFDVKD. The CDR3 DNA follows: TGTGCCACCAGTGATGGCCAGACGAACACCATATATTTT. Its protein is CATSDGQTNTIYF.

This clonotype was counted at least ten times. The rearrangement joins TRBV7-2 to TRBJ2-1; TRBD2 matches 8 bases. Unmatched junction bases numbered 7, after V lost 6 bases and J lost 3 bases. The CDR3 spans 15 residues. Germline CDR1 reads SGHTA; CDR2 reads FQGNSA. In nucleotides, the CDR3 is TGTGCCAGCAGTTTTACTAGCGGACACTACAATGAGCAGTTCTTC. Protein: CASSFTSGHYNEQFF.

The chain carries TRBV6-5 and TRBJ2-5, with D unresolved. V shed 2 bases and J shed 2 bases, with 6 bases lying between them. Germline CDR1 reads MNHEY; CDR2 reads SVGAGI. This CDR3 is 13 amino acids long. This chain's CDR3 is CASSYRMQETQYF. The CDR3 DNA reads as TGTGCCAGCAGTTACCGAATGCAAGAGACCCAGTACTTC.

The genes are TRBV7-3 and TRBJ2-5; D remains ambiguous. The germline CDR1 and CDR2 sequences are SGHTA and FQGTGA. V was cut by 2 bases and J by 5 bases, with 9 bases left in between. CDR3 length: 13 amino acids. The DNA of the CDR3 is TGTGCCAGCAGCTTATCTCGGTCGGAGACCCAGTACTTC. This gives the protein CASSLSRSETQYF.

This chain uses TRBV4-1 with TRBJ1-2; possible D gene TRBD1, 5 bases. The CDR3 has 17 residues. V was clipped by 1 base and J by 0 bases, with 15 bases between them. In germline, CDR1 is MGHRA, CDR2 YSYEKL. The CDR3 DNA reads TGCGCCAGCAGCCAAGGCCGAGGGGCCAGGACTAACTATGGCTACACCTTC. Protein: CASSQGRGARTNYGYTF.